This entry features one T cell receptor beta chain sequence. It has no known antigen specificity. Base qualities are not recorded, but no much larger clone differs from it by a single base. V is shortened by 2 bases, J by 0 bases, and the region joining them spans 8 bases. The cysteine opens and the phenylalanine closes a CDR3 of 15 amino acids. Just CDR3 DNA is preserved here, 45 bases in frame from base 1. Looking up the germline V gene (reference sequence) yields CDR1 MNHEY and CDR2 SMNVEV. Total RNA was extracted from unfractionated whole blood collected in Tempus Blood RNA tubes. Four or five healthy volunteers acted as controls for TCR sequencing and had blood drawn at day 0, 2 weeks and 6 weeks. The sample comes from a study of human T cells and chemical hapten exposure (dated by TCRdb to about 2021). Study-wide context: The libraries were sequenced as a pool, and the TCR yield per sample differed mostly because of small variations in library volumes within the pool. The study tracked peripheral blood TCR repertoire changes in vivo during primary and secondary sensitization to the hapten diphenylcyclopropenone (DPC) in alopecia patients. Both TCR alpha and TCR beta chains were sequenced from each blood RNA sample.

Overall results and qualifications from the work: Repeated subsampling changed both the strength of the expansion versus patch-test correlation and the threshold at which the correlation became significant. DPC sensitization did not change how many TCRs were above 1 in 1000 frequency, and no evidence was found of alterations in global repertoire structure.

The library was obtained by 5' RACE. The instrument given in TCRdb is Illumina MiSeq. During library preparation, unique molecular identifiers were attached to individual cDNA molecules so that TCRs could be counted in a quantitative, reproducible way. As for the authors' bioinformatics: Samples had a median of roughly 98,000 TCRs, with a range from roughly 23,224 to 700,000. The Decombinator software suite was used to annotate V, J and CDR3 in the TCR reads. For the PS versus PT1 abundance plots, all samples were subsampled to the same number of TCRs (28,000). Expanded TCRs were defined as absent before sensitization and observed at least eight times at the 2-week time point. TCRdb's own reprocessing of the public reads used fastp at Q25 and MiXCR and kept productive beta chains. Entries are consolidated by CDR3 protein sequence, retaining the most common genes and DNA. TCRdb, not the authors, supplied the V and J calls. This sample lists about 81,000 distinct CDR3 sequences; about 8% were detected once. The ten largest clones add up to 2% to 2.5% of the sample.

This clonotype was sampled from a male donor in good health. The rearranged chain carries TRBV27 and TRBJ1-3; the D gene is possibly TRBD1, with 6 bases matching. The CDR3 has the sequence CASSLEGGSGNTIYF. In nucleotide form, the sequence is TGTGCCAGCAGTTTAGAGGGGGGCTCTGGAAACACCATATATTTT.